The 26 T cell receptor beta chains below all came from one sample that was sequenced in a study of blood T cell repertoires in COVID-19. Using immunoSEQ multiplex PCR, the repertoire was profiled, and TCRdb retains in-frame clones only, with some absent. The table has about 120,000 clones, 70% to 90% seen once. The sequencing input was peripheral blood. The receptors originated from a woman between 45 and 65 years old with active or convalescent COVID-19.

This chain connects TRBV9 to TRBJ1-2; possible D gene TRBD1, 5 bases. The CDR3 is 16 amino acids. Trimming removed 0 bases at V and 0 bases at J, with 12 bases between. The V gene's germline CDR1 is SGDLS and CDR2 YYNGEE. CDR3 region: CASSVGTGAANYGYTF. The CDR3 DNA follows: TGTGCCAGCAGCGTAGGTACTGGGGCAGCTAACTATGGCTACACCTTC.

This clone was counted a few times. The chain couples TRBV4-1 to TRBJ2-7; D is perhaps TRBD1 (8 bases). CDR1 and CDR2 from the germline V gene are MGHRA and YSYEKL. This CDR3 has 16 amino acids. Trimming removed 0 bases at V and 7 bases at J, with 19 bases between. The CDR3 nucleotides read TGCGCCAGCAGCCAAGATTTGACCACAGGGGGGGCGGAGCAGTACTTC. It codes for CASSQDLTTGGAEQYF.

The V and J genes are TRBV2 and TRBJ1-2; D is undetermined. This CDR3 spans 14 amino acids. The V end was cut by 7 bases, the J end by 4 bases, with 16 bases between. Germline CDR1 SNHLY, CDR2 FYNNEI. As DNA, the CDR3 is TGTGCCAGCAAAGTAATACGGGAGGTCTATGGCTACACCTTC. Amino acid sequence: CASKVIREVYGYTF.

This rearrangement joins TRBV5-1 to TRBJ2-3; a weak D match, TRBD2 (6 bases). Deletions cut 0 bases from V and 0 bases from J, with 11 bases between. CDR3 length: 16 amino acids. The germline gives CDR1 SGHRS, CDR2 YFSETQ. The CDR3 DNA sequence: TGCGCCAGCAGCTTGGTTCCTAGCGAAAGCACAGATACGCAGTATTTT. It specifies CASSLVPSESTDTQYF. Full variable domain (rest looked up from reference TRBV5-1 and TRBJ2-3): KAGVTQTPRYLIKTRGQQVTLSCSPISGHRSVSWYQQTPGQGLQFLFEYFSETQRNKGNFPGRFSGRQFSNSRSEMNVSTLELGDSALYLCASSLVPSESTDTQYFGPGTRLTVL.

The chain combines TRBV4-2 with TRBJ2-3, with 8 positions matching TRBD1. CDR1 and CDR2 (germline): LGHNA, YNFKEQ. The V gene end was trimmed by 2 bases and the J gene end by 0 bases; junction bases not matched to a gene: 10. This CDR3 is built from 18 residues. The CDR3 DNA sequence: TGTGCCAGCAGCCAATTTGGACAGGGCGGGGCTAGCACAGATACGCAGTATTTT. Its protein product is CASSQFGQGGASTDTQYF.

The table lists this clone with a count of one. The chain joins TRBV6-5 to TRBJ1-2, with TRBD1 matching 7 bases. The germline gives CDR1 MNHEY, CDR2 SVGAGI. J lost 4 bases, V lost 3 bases, and 5 bases had no gene match. The CDR3 runs 14 residues. In DNA, the CDR3 is TGTGCCAGCAGTTATCAGACAGGGAGCTATGGCTACACCTTC. Protein sequence: CASSYQTGSYGYTF.

V gene TRBV7-9 combines with J gene TRBJ2-1; 7 bases match TRBD2. V shed 3 bases, J shed 9 bases, and the junction held 8 bases outside the gene matches. The length of the CDR3 is 14 residues. The V gene's germline CDR1 is SEHNR and CDR2 FQNEAQ (reference sequence). The CDR3 region is CASSFGGRSREQFF. CDR3 nucleotides: TGTGCCAGCAGCTTCGGCGGGAGAAGCCGTGAGCAGTTCTTC.

This chain joins TRBV28 and TRBJ2-1; possible D gene TRBD2, 5 bases. V was shortened by 3 bases and J by 7 bases, with 10 bases between the two germline ends. CDR1 and CDR2 from the germline V gene are MDHEN and SYDVKM. The CDR3 length is 13 residues. Here the CDR3 DNA reads TGTGCCAGCAGTTTGAATCGGAGGAATGAGCAGTTCTTC. Its translation: CASSLNRRNEQFF.

The V gene is TRBV5-4, the J gene TRBJ2-5; TRBD2 aligns across 11 bases. After removal of 8 bases from V and 2 bases from J, the junction contained 5 bases not matched to a gene. Germline CDR1 SGHNT, CDR2 YYREEE (reference sequence). The CDR3 loop spans 14 amino acids. The CDR3 DNA reads as TGTGCCAGTTTTAGCGGGAGGGAACAAGAGACCCAGTACTTC. It translates to CASFSGREQETQYF. Complete variable domain (other parts from reference TRBV5-4 and TRBJ2-5): ETGVTQSPTHLIKTRGQQVTLRCSSQSGHNTVSWYQQALGQGPQFIFQYYREEENGRGNFPPRFSGLQFPNYSSELNVNALELDDSALYLCASFSGREQETQYFGPGTRLLVL.

The chain joins TRBV7-9 to TRBJ2-7, with D uncertain. CDR1 SEHNR and CDR2 FQNEAQ come from the germline V gene (reference sequence). The V and J ends lost 1 base and 0 bases respectively, with 10 bases between them. This CDR3 spans 15 amino acids. The CDR3 DNA reads as TGTGCCAGCAGCTTAGGTAACTTCGACTCCTACGAGCAGTACTTC. Translating it yields CASSLGNFDSYEQYF.

This chain joins TRBV24-1 and TRBJ2-3; 9 positions match TRBD1. Germline loops: CDR1 KGHDR, CDR2 SFDVKD. The CDR3 extends over 16 amino acids. Unmatched junction bases numbered 2, after V lost 0 bases and J lost 2 bases. Here the CDR3 reads CATSDLGTGTTDTQYF. As DNA, the CDR3 is TGTGCCACCAGTGATTTGGGGACAGGGACCACAGATACGCAGTATTTT.

V gene TRBV28 combines with J gene TRBJ2-3; a weak D match, TRBD2 (5 bases). Deletions cut 7 bases from V and 2 bases from J, with 7 bases between. The germline CDR1 and CDR2 sequences are MDHEN and SYDVKM. This CDR3 spans 12 amino acids. The CDR3 protein is CASKGATDTQYF. The CDR3 DNA is TGTGCCAGCAAGGGAGCCACAGATACGCAGTATTTT. Together with reference TRBV28 and TRBJ2-3, the CDR3 gives the full variable domain: DVKVTQSSRYLVKRTGEKVFLECVQDMDHENMFWYRQDPGLGLRLIYFSYDVKMKEKGDIPEGYSVSREKKERFSLILESASTNQTSMYLCASKGATDTQYFGPGTRLTVL.

The genes are TRBV9 and TRBJ2-3; a weak D match, TRBD2 (6 bases). This CDR3 contains 17 residues. V shed 3 bases and J shed 0 bases, with 17 bases lying between them. CDR1 is SGDLS and CDR2 is YYNGEE in the germline V gene. The CDR3 is CASSANPSDPSTDTQYF. Here the CDR3 DNA reads TGTGCCAGCAGCGCGAACCCTAGCGATCCTAGCACAGATACGCAGTATTTT.

This chain uses TRBV6-2 or TRBV6-3 with TRBJ1-4; TRBD1 aligns across 8 bases. Trimming took 5 bases from V and 5 from J; bases not matched to a gene: 4. This CDR3 contains 14 residues. Germline CDR1 MNHEY, CDR2 SVGEGT. Here the CDR3 reads CASSHNRGNEKLFF. The CDR3 DNA reads as TGTGCCAGCAGTCACAACAGGGGGAATGAAAAACTGTTTTTT.

The chain couples TRBV9 to TRBJ2-7, with 7 bases that match TRBD2. CDR1 is SGDLS and CDR2 is YYNGEE in the germline V gene. V was pared by 2 bases and J by 3 bases, with 8 bases of the junction left unmatched. The CDR3 length is 15 residues. The CDR3 loop reads CASSVAGTMDYEQYF. DNA of the CDR3: TGTGCCAGCAGCGTTGCCGGGACTATGGACTACGAGCAGTACTTC.

This chain joins TRBV10-3 and TRBJ2-7, with D possibly being TRBD1 (6 bases). V gave up 6 bases and J gave up 7 bases, with 16 bases separating them. CDR1 is ENHRY, CDR2 SYGVKD, per germline. The CDR3 is 13 amino acids. The CDR3 reads CAIRFGQLWEQYF. The CDR3 DNA sequence: TGTGCCATCAGGTTCGGACAGCTATGGGAGCAGTACTTC.

The rearrangement joins TRBV4-1 to TRBJ1-2; TRBD1 matches 9 bases. The CDR3 has 15 amino acids. Germline values: CDR1 MGHRA, CDR2 YSYEKL. Trimming removed 3 bases from V and 5 bases from J; junction bases left unmatched: 7. The CDR3 reads CASSQVGTGIYGYTF. CDR3 in DNA: TGCGCCAGCAGCCAGGTAGGGACAGGGATATATGGCTACACCTTC.

The chain carries TRBV27 and TRBJ2-5; D is undetermined. V lost 0 bases and J lost 4, with 12 bases in between. Per germline, CDR1 MNHEY and CDR2 SMNVEV (reference sequence). The CDR3 covers 15 residues. CDR3 nucleotide sequence: TGTGCCAGCAGTTTATCAGCGTTTCTATCAGAGACCCAGTACTTC. As protein: CASSLSAFLSETQYF.

This clone has just one count. J is TRBJ1-5 and V is TRBV7-9; 9 nucleotides align to TRBD1. The CDR3 consists of 17 residues. The J segment lost 7 bases and the V segment lost 5 bases, leaving 15 bases of the junction unmatched. Germline V gene data show CDR1 as SEHNR and CDR2 as FQNEAQ (reference sequence). CDR3 coding DNA: TGTGCCAGCAGCCCCGGGACAGGGAGGGGTCATAGACAGCCCCAGCATTTT. Encoded protein: CASSPGTGRGHRQPQHF.

This clone was recorded once. This rearrangement joins TRBV7-9 to TRBJ2-5; 10 nucleotides agree with TRBD2. Germline CDR1 and CDR2: SEHNR and FQNEAQ (reference sequence). The CDR3 is 18 residues long. Losses at the gene ends were 5 bases for V and 4 bases for J; bases not matched to a gene: 16. Written as DNA, the CDR3 is TGTGCCAGCAGCCCCCGGGGAGCGGGAGGGCCGTCGGGAGAGACCCAGTACTTC. It encodes CASSPRGAGGPSGETQYF.

The chain combines TRBV5-4 with TRBJ2-1; 10 bases line up with TRBD2. The CDR3 runs to 17 residues. V lost 5 bases, J lost 0 bases, and 8 bases stayed unmatched. CDR1 is SGHNT and CDR2 is YYREEE in the germline V gene (reference sequence). The CDR3 bases are TGTGCCAGCAGTGTGGGGCTAGCGGGAGACTCCTACAATGAGCAGTTCTTC. It encodes CASSVGLAGDSYNEQFF.

This clone was detected a few times. This chain joins TRBV5-1 and TRBJ1-5, with D possibly TRBD1 on 5 matching bases. Germline values: CDR1 SGHRS, CDR2 YFSETQ. The CDR3 totals 15 residues. The V end was cut by 0 bases, the J end by 5 bases, with 12 bases between. The CDR3 nucleotides read TGCGCCAGCAGCTTGGGCCAGGGAAATTATCAGCCCCAGCATTTT. This encodes CASSLGQGNYQPQHF.

The rearrangement joins TRBV18 to TRBJ2-2; a weak D match, TRBD2 (6 bases). V was shortened by 3 bases and J by 2 bases, with 13 bases between the two germline ends. Looked up from germline, CDR1 is KGHSH and CDR2 is LQKENI. The CDR3 length is 16 residues. Here the CDR3 DNA reads TGTGCCAGCTCACCTAACGGGGGTGGAAACACCGGGGAGCTGTTTTTT. It codes for CASSPNGGGNTGELFF. Using reference TRBV18 and TRBJ2-2 for the parts outside the CDR3, the full variable domain is NAGVMQNPRHLVRRRGQEARLRCSPMKGHSHVYWYRQLPEEGLKFMVYLQKENIIDESGMPKERFSAEFPKEGPSILRIQQVVRGDSAAYFCASSPNGGGNTGELFFGEGSRLTVL.

In this sample, this clone turned up a few times. The V call is TRBV29-1, the J call TRBJ2-5; 7 bases are a match to TRBD1. CDR3 length: 12 residues. With 2 bases clipped from V and 4 bases from J, the junction kept 1 base outside the gene matches. Germline loops: CDR1 SQVTM, CDR2 ANQGSEA. CDR3 residues: CSVERQGETQYF. As DNA, the CDR3 is TGCAGCGTTGAAAGACAGGGAGAGACCCAGTACTTC.

This clone was found a few times. The V gene is TRBV6-2 or TRBV6-3, the J gene TRBJ2-1; 10 nucleotides match TRBD2. Germline V gives CDR1 MNHEY, CDR2 SVGEGT. The CDR3 has 15 amino acids. V trimming: 5 bases; J trimming: 7 bases; junction bases outside the gene matches: 8. The CDR3 DNA reads as TGTGCCAGCAGTACGCCACAGACTAGCGGGAATGAGCAGTTCTTC. Translating it yields CASSTPQTSGNEQFF.

The sample holds a few counts of this clone. The chain couples TRBV6-5 to TRBJ2-3; 11 bases fit TRBD1. Trimming cost V 5 bases and J 4 bases; bases outside gene matches: 5. The CDR3 is 15 amino acids. Germline V gene lookup returns CDR1 MNHEY and CDR2 SVGAGI. DNA of the CDR3: TGTGCCAGCAGTCGGACAGGGGGCTCCGCAGATACGCAGTATTTT. It codes for CASSRTGGSADTQYF.